The rows below give T cell receptor beta chains drawn from one sample of a study of CD8+CD57+ T cells in acquired aplastic anemia. TCRdb processed the reads anew with MiXCR; each CDR3 protein has one entry. In the table there are around 170,000 distinct CDR3 sequences, 40% to 50% of which are singletons. Source material: sorted CD4+, CD8+, or CD8+CD57+ T cells (not recorded which) from PBMCs. Receptor source: a human donor in good health. Both conserved end residues are part of each CDR3. A D gene is named only where the DNA matches it firmly. Expanded clones get a size class; other rows say once, few or many, or leave the size out.

TGTGCCAGTAGTGCTGGAGATTCGTACCAAGAGACCCAGTACTTC	CASSAGDSYQETQYF	NA	many	TRBV19	TRBJ2-5	15
TGTGCCAGTAGTATGAGGACCGACAACTATGGCTACACCTTC	CASSMRTDNYGYTF	NA	many	TRBV19	TRBJ1-2	14
TGTGCCAGCAGGGAAGGGGCCGCCGAGTACACCATATATTTT	CASREGAAEYTIYF	NA	NA	TRBV6-1	TRBJ1-3	14
TGCGCCAGCAGCTTGGTCGGGTCTAGCGCCACAGATACGCAGTATTTT	CASSLVGSSATDTQYF	NA	NA	TRBV5-1	TRBJ2-3	16
TGTGCCAGCAGTGGGGACAGGGTGAACACCGGGGAGCTGTTTTTT	CASSGDRVNTGELFF	TRBD1	NA	TRBV2	TRBJ2-2	15
TGTGCCAGCAGCACAAGACAGCTCGGATCACCCCTCCACTTT	CASSTRQLGSPLHF	NA	many	TRBV7-2	TRBJ1-6	14
TGTGCCAGCAGCCCTGTGTTGGGTGAGCAGTTCTTC	CASSPVLGEQFF	NA	NA	TRBV7-6	TRBJ2-1	12
TGTGCCAGCAGTGAAAATCTGGGCTTTTTGTTCTTC	CASSENLGFLFF	NA	few	TRBV6-1	TRBJ2-1	12
TGTGCCACCAGTGGGGACAAGGTAGAGACCCAGTACTTC	CATSGDKVETQYF	NA	NA	TRBV24-1	TRBJ2-5	13
TGTGCCAGCCGGGACAGGGCTTCCGAGCAGTACTTC	CASRDRASEQYF	TRBD1	NA	TRBV2	TRBJ2-7	12
TGTGCCAGCAGGCCCAGGAGCTCCTACAATGAGCAGTTCTTC	CASRPRSSYNEQFF	NA	NA	TRBV6-1	TRBJ2-1	14
TGTGCCAGTAGTATAGATTACACCGGGGAGCTGTTTTTT	CASSIDYTGELFF	NA	many	TRBV19	TRBJ2-2	13
TGTGCCAGCAGCTACCAAAGACTAGCGGGGAGCACAGATACGCAGTATTTT	CASSYQRLAGSTDTQYF	TRBD2	NA	TRBV7-2	TRBJ2-3	17
TGTGCCAGCAGCTTAGCCTACACAGGGTCCTACGAGCAGTACTTC	CASSLAYTGSYEQYF	NA	many	TRBV7-2	TRBJ2-7	15
TGCAGTGCTCCTCCTCAGGACAGGGGCCAAGAGACCCAGTACTTC	CSAPPQDRGQETQYF	TRBD1	many	TRBV20-1	TRBJ2-5	15
TGTGCCAGTAGTATAGCTGGGGGCAGCGAGACCCAGTACTTC	CASSIAGGSETQYF	NA	NA	TRBV19	TRBJ2-5	14
TGCAGCGTCTCGACGGTGAACACTGAAGCTTTCTTT	CSVSTVNTEAFF	NA	NA	TRBV29-1	TRBJ1-1	12
TGTGCCACCAGTGACCCCGTTGTGGGACAGGGATTCTATGGCTACACCTTC	CATSDPVVGQGFYGYTF	TRBD1	NA	TRBV24-1	TRBJ1-2	17
TGCAGCGTTGGGGTCGTAGAGCGGGGCTACAATGAGCAGTTCTTC	CSVGVVERGYNEQFF	TRBD2	NA	TRBV29-1	TRBJ2-1	15
TGTGCCATCAGTGGGAGGGGGGGCACCAGCACAGATACGCAGTATTTT	CAISGRGGTSTDTQYF	NA	few	TRBV10-3	TRBJ2-3	16
TGTGCCAGCTCCGACTGGGGCCCGACCTACAATGAGCAGTTCTTC	CASSDWGPTYNEQFF	NA	NA	TRBV6-2/TRBV6-3	TRBJ2-1	15
TGTGCCAGCAGCTTTGACCAAGCGGGAGGGACAGATACGCAGTATTTT	CASSFDQAGGTDTQYF	TRBD2	NA	TRBV11-2	TRBJ2-3	16
TGCAGTGTTCCGGGACTAGCGACCTACGAGCAGTACTTC	CSVPGLATYEQYF	TRBD2	many	TRBV20-1	TRBJ2-7	13
TGTGCCAGCAGCTTAGACCTGAATGAGCAGTTCTTC	CASSLDLNEQFF	NA	NA	TRBV7-2	TRBJ2-1	12
TGTGCTAGCCGGGACGGGGATTCACCCCTCCACTTT	CASRDGDSPLHF	NA	many	TRBV6-1	TRBJ1-6	12
TGTGCCAGCAGTGTAACGGGACAGGGGGGATTTGCTTTCTTT	CASSVTGQGGFAFF	TRBD1	many	TRBV2	TRBJ1-1	14
TGTGCCAGCAGCTTGCTAGCGGGAGGGACAGATACGCAGTATTTT	CASSLLAGGTDTQYF	TRBD2	many	TRBV7-9	TRBJ2-3	15
TGTGCCACCAGCAGAGATCCAGGGGGCAATCAGCCCCAGCATTTT	CATSRDPGGNQPQHF	NA	NA	TRBV15	TRBJ1-5	15
TGTGCCATCAGTGAGTCGATAATAGCGGGAAACTACGAGCAGTACTTC	CAISESIIAGNYEQYF	TRBD2	NA	TRBV10-3	TRBJ2-7	16
TGCAGTGCTAGTTTCGCGGCTTCGAACACCGGGGAGCTGTTTTTT	CSASFAASNTGELFF	NA	NA	TRBV20-1	TRBJ2-2	15
TGTGCCAGTAGTACTACGAACAGGGGAGGTGGCAATCAGCCCCAGCATTTT	CASSTTNRGGGNQPQHF	TRBD1	many	TRBV19	TRBJ1-5	17
TGTGCCAGCAGTAAAGACAGTACGAGCAATCAGCCCCAGCATTTT	CASSKDSTSNQPQHF	NA	once	TRBV2	TRBJ1-5	15
TGTGCCAGCAACCCCCGGGGGGAGGGCGATGAGCAGTTCTTC	CASNPRGEGDEQFF	TRBD2	NA	TRBV11-2	TRBJ2-1	14
TGTGCCAGCAGGTATCGGGACTCTCAGCAGTTCTTC	CASRYRDSQQFF	NA	many	TRBV7-9	TRBJ2-1	12
TGTGCCAGCAGTGTGGGTGGATACGAGCAGTACTTC	CASSVGGYEQYF	NA	NA	TRBV2	TRBJ2-7	12
TGTGCCAGCAGCTTGTTGCACACGAACACCGGGGAGCTGTTTTTT	CASSLLHTNTGELFF	NA	NA	TRBV5-6	TRBJ2-2	15
TGTGCCACCAGTGATTTCGGACAGGGGGACAATGAGCAGTTCTTC	CATSDFGQGDNEQFF	TRBD1	NA	TRBV24-1	TRBJ2-1	15
TGCGCCGCGCGGATTGGACTCCATTTTGGGACAGGGGCCTACGAGCAGTACTTC	CAARIGLHFGTGAYEQYF	TRBD1	NA	TRBV5-1	TRBJ2-7	18
TGTGCCAGTAGCCGGCGACGGAACACTGAAGCTTTCTTT	CASSRRRNTEAFF	NA	many	TRBV19	TRBJ1-1	13
TGTGCCAGCAGCCAGGACAGGGCCGAGACCCAGTACTTC	CASSQDRAETQYF	TRBD1	NA	TRBV11-2	TRBJ2-5	13
TGTGCCAGCAGTTTTGGGCGGGAGACCCAGTACTTC	CASSFGRETQYF	NA	NA	TRBV12-3/TRBV12-4	TRBJ2-5	12
TGTGCCAGCAGCCAGGAAGCCAGGGGGATCACTGAAGCTTTCTTT	CASSQEARGITEAFF	TRBD1	few	TRBV10-3	TRBJ1-1	15
TGTGCCAGCAGTGGTGGGCAGGGGTCCTCCGAGCAGTACTTC	CASSGGQGSSEQYF	NA	few	TRBV25-1	TRBJ2-7	14
TGTGCCAGCAGTGCCGAGGGACCGAACACCGGGGAGCTGTTTTTT	CASSAEGPNTGELFF	NA	NA	TRBV2	TRBJ2-2	15